This T cell receptor (beta chain) was observed in a study of T cell responses to AZD1222 COVID-19 vaccine. Study overall: The study pooled second doses at about 4 or about 12 weeks.

A word on this clone: Its specificity is unknown.

Study observations and caveats: Clonal diversity was possibly underestimated, and white British individuals and females predominated among donors. Spike-specific TCR breadth and depth were elevated following two AZD1222 doses. Seropositive at baseline were only five or six AZD1222 recipients.

Profiled with immunoSEQ multiplex PCR; TCRdb holds only in-frame clones, not every one. The sample carries 120,000 to 150,000 clones, 75% to 95% recorded once. Material: peripheral blood, obtained on day 0 of AZD1222 vaccination. The sequence derives from an adult in good health.

The CDR3 sequence: CASSWGLAGSGGELFF. The CDR3 DNA is TGCGCCAGCAGCTGGGGACTAGCGGGATCTGGCGGGGAGCTGTTTTTT. V is TRBV5-1 and J is TRBJ2-2, with TRBD2 matching 13 bases. The CDR3 is made up of 16 amino acids. The germline V gene encodes CDR1 SGHRS and CDR2 YFSETQ. Trimming took 3 bases from V and 7 from J; bases not matched to a gene: 6. The full variable domain, its missing parts supplied by reference TRBV5-1 and TRBJ2-2, is KAGVTQTPRYLIKTRGQQVTLSCSPISGHRSVSWYQQTPGQGLQFLFEYFSETQRNKGNFPGRFSGRQFSNSRSEMNVSTLELGDSALYLCASSWGLAGSGGELFFGEGSRLTVL.